The 27 T cell receptor beta chains reported below all come from one sample, sequenced in a study of OX40 agonist ivuxolimab in advanced cancers. TCRdb's table, derived via immunoSEQ multiplex PCR, lists solely in-frame clones and lacks some. Altogether 100,000 or so clones are present, about nine tenths being singletons, with the ten largest covering roughly 2.1%. The sequences come from CD4+ or CD8+ T cells sorted from blood, collected in a trial of the OX40 agonist ivuxolimab. The receptor set was obtained from an adult with an advanced solid tumor such as melanoma, head and neck, liver or kidney cancer.

This chain links TRBV2 with TRBJ1-5; no definite D call. Germline V gene lookup returns CDR1 SNHLY and CDR2 FYNNEI. Trimming left V 2 bases short and J 0 bases short, with 11 bases between. The CDR3 spans 16 residues. CDR3 sequence: CASSERLGNSNQPQHF. CDR3 coding DNA: TGTGCCAGCAGTGAACGGTTGGGAAATAGCAATCAGCCCCAGCATTTT.

The CDR3 here is CASSQNQGNRGYTF. The CDR3 nucleotides read TGTGCCAGCAGCCAAAACCAGGGTAATCGAGGCTACACCTTC. The gene calls are TRBV7-9 and TRBJ1-2; TRBD1 is a possible D gene (5 bases). The germline CDR1 and CDR2 sequences are SEHNR and FQNEAQ (reference sequence). V was clipped by 5 bases and J by 8 bases, with 18 bases between them. This CDR3 has 14 amino acids.

The V call is TRBV9, the J call TRBJ2-1; weak D call: TRBD1 (6 bases). Germline CDR1 and CDR2: SGDLS and YYNGEE. V lost 2 bases to trimming and J lost 5 bases, with 11 bases between them. The length of the CDR3 is 14 residues. Here the CDR3 reads CASSVTGSNNEQFF. For the CDR3, the DNA is TGTGCCAGCAGCGTCACAGGGTCAAACAATGAGCAGTTCTTC.

This clone was detected only once. The chain employs TRBV5-1 and TRBJ2-5; D is uncertain. The CDR3 runs 15 residues. The germline V and J ends were trimmed by 0 bases and 2 bases, with 11 bases remaining between them. Per germline, CDR1 SGHRS and CDR2 YFSETQ. Written as DNA, the CDR3 is TGCGCCAGCAGCTTGGCCGGAACTTCTCAAGAGACCCAGTACTTC. Protein product: CASSLAGTSQETQYF.

The V and J genes are TRBV6-6 and TRBJ2-1; 8 nucleotides agree with TRBD2. Trimming took 7 bases from V and 7 from J; bases not matched to a gene: 12. CDR3 size: 15 residues. Germline V gene sequence: CDR1 MNHNY, CDR2 SVGAGI (reference sequence). CDR3 region: CASMPRREVWNEQFF. The DNA of the CDR3 is TGTGCCAGCATGCCCCGGCGGGAGGTCTGGAATGAGCAGTTCTTC.

The V gene is TRBV10-3, the J gene TRBJ2-5; D not resolved. Germline V gene sequence: CDR1 ENHRY, CDR2 SYGVKD. Between the trimmed V and J ends, which lost 3 bases and 3 bases, there was a span of 11 bases. This CDR3 has 14 residues. DNA for the CDR3: TGTGCCATCAGTGACGGAACCCAAGAAGAGACCCAGTACTTC. Protein: CAISDGTQEETQYF.

The rearrangement joins TRBV5-4 to TRBJ2-3, with D perhaps TRBD2 (6 bases). Trimming took off 4 bases at V and 4 bases at J, with 10 bases between the two ends. Germline CDR1 is SGHNT and CDR2 is YYREEE (reference sequence). The CDR3 totals 13 residues. The CDR3 DNA reads TGTGCCAGCAGCCCGGGGACTGCAGATACGCAGTATTTT. It translates to CASSPGTADTQYF. The whole variable domain, remainder taken from reference TRBV5-4 and TRBJ2-3, is ETGVTQSPTHLIKTRGQQVTLRCSSQSGHNTVSWYQQALGQGPQFIFQYYREEENGRGNFPPRFSGLQFPNYSSELNVNALELDDSALYLCASSPGTADTQYFGPGTRLTVL.

The rearrangement links TRBV11-2 to TRBJ2-2; 11 bases are shared with TRBD2. Germline V gene lookup returns CDR1 SGHAT and CDR2 FQNNGV. The CDR3 is 15 residues long. V was clipped by 2 bases and J by 7 bases; unmatched bases: 3. The CDR3 region has the DNA TGTGCCAGCAGCTTAACTAGCGGGAGTGGCGGGGAGCTGTTTTTT. Amino acid sequence: CASSLTSGSGGELFF.

This chain links TRBV1 with TRBJ2-1. TRBV1 is tagged as a pseudogene. The CDR3 runs to 18 residues. CDR3 amino acids: CTSSPKRSRPNIYNEQFF. The DNA of the CDR3 is TGCACCAGCAGCCCAAAACGATCCAGACCCAATATATACAATGAGCAGTTCTTC.

The gene calls are TRBV10-3 and TRBJ2-1; TRBD1 matches 8 bases. CDR3 length equals 13 residues. Trimming at V came to 6 bases and at J to 7 bases, leaving 5 bases not matched to a gene. Germline loops: CDR1 ENHRY, CDR2 SYGVKD. CDR3 in amino acids: CAISPGGLNEQFF. CDR3 DNA: TGTGCCATCAGCCCAGGGGGCCTGAATGAGCAGTTCTTC.

This clone was seen a few times. V and J are TRBV21-1 and TRBJ1-3; the table's D call, TRBD1, was not checked against the DNA. TRBV21-1 corresponds to a pseudogene. The CDR3 runs to 16 residues. CDR3: CASSNGTGCSGNTIYF. As DNA, the CDR3 is TGTGCCAGCAGCAACGGGACAGGGTGCTCTGGAAACACCATATATTTT.

This clone was picked up a small number of times. In the same sample, other DNA sequences code for this CDR3. The V call is TRBV19, the J call TRBJ2-6; D unclear. Trimming removed 3 bases at V and 0 bases at J, with 6 bases between. Germline lookup yields CDR1 LNHDA and CDR2 SQIVND (reference sequence). The CDR3 is 15 residues long. The CDR3 coding sequence is TGTGCCAGTAGTATGGTCATCTCTGGGGCCAACGTCCTGACTTTC. Encoded protein: CASSMVISGANVLTF.

This clone was detected a few times. This chain connects TRBV9 to TRBJ2-3; D is possibly TRBD2 (5 bases). V gave up 5 bases and J gave up 6 bases, with 7 bases separating them. Per the germline V gene, CDR1 is SGDLS and CDR2 is YYNGEE. CDR3 length: 11 amino acids. CDR3 DNA sequence: TGTGCCAGCAGTACGGGGGATACGCAGTATTTT. Amino acid sequence: CASSTGDTQYF.

The chain has TRBV7-8 and TRBJ1-4; TRBD1 matches 8 bases. Germline-derived CDR1 and CDR2 are SGHVS and FQNEAQ. This CDR3 spans 15 amino acids. V dropped 5 bases and J dropped 4; count of bases not matched to a gene: 6. As DNA, the CDR3 is TGTGCCAGCAGCAGCGGGACAGGCCTTAATGAAAAACTGTTTTTT. Translated: CASSSGTGLNEKLFF.

This rearrangement joins TRBV6-1 to TRBJ2-7, with 10 bases lining up with TRBD1. The trim removed 4 bases at V and 7 bases at J, leaving 13 bases unmatched. This CDR3 comprises 16 residues. Germline V CDR1 and CDR2: MNHNS, SASEGT. The CDR3, as DNA: TGTGCCAGCAGTGCCGGACAGGGGGAGGGGTGGGTAGAGCAGTACTTC. Translation: CASSAGQGEGWVEQYF.

This clone was counted between two and nine times. The chain couples TRBV6-6 to TRBJ1-5; D perhaps matches TRBD1 (5 bases). The CDR3 runs 16 residues. Per germline, CDR1 MNHNY and CDR2 SVGAGI (reference sequence). V gave up 0 bases and J gave up 1 base, with 10 bases separating them. CDR3 coding DNA: TGTGCCAGCAGTTACTCGGGGCAGGGAAGCAATCAGCCCCAGCATTTT. Translation gives CASSYSGQGSNQPQHF.

As regards this clone: Other DNA sequences in the sample encode the same CDR3. The J gene is TRBJ1-1, the V gene TRBV7-8; no firm D call. The CDR3 sequence is 13 residues long. Germline V gene lookup returns CDR1 SGHVS and CDR2 FQNEAQ. V gave up 2 bases and J gave up 1 base, with 5 bases separating them. DNA for the CDR3: TGTGCCAGCAGCTTACAACAGAACACTGAAGCTTTCTTT. It yields the protein CASSLQQNTEAFF.

The chain is built from TRBV7-9 and TRBJ2-1, with D tentatively TRBD2 (5 bases). Per the germline V gene, CDR1 is SEHNR and CDR2 is FQNEAQ (reference sequence). The CDR3 spans 14 residues. Deletions cut 5 bases from V and 10 bases from J, with 18 bases between. Here the CDR3 reads CASSALGTSGEQFF. CDR3 in DNA: TGTGCCAGCAGCGCATTAGGTACGTCGGGGGAGCAGTTCTTC.

The chain has TRBV6-5 and TRBJ1-1; 8 nucleotides agree with TRBD1. With 2 bases clipped from V and 6 bases from J, the junction kept 5 bases outside the gene matches. This CDR3 has 14 amino acids. CDR1 and CDR2 (germline): MNHEY, SVGAGI. CDR3 in amino acids: CASSYGQGVAEAFF. In DNA form, the CDR3 reads TGTGCCAGCAGTTACGGACAGGGAGTAGCTGAAGCTTTCTTT.

This clone was observed a single time. The chain uses TRBV28 and TRBJ2-3; 9 bases line up with TRBD2. CDR3 length equals 16 residues. The V gene's germline CDR1 is MDHEN and CDR2 SYDVKM. V shed 3 bases, J shed 4 bases, and the junction held 8 bases outside the gene matches. The chain's CDR3 is CASSLLAGPPPDTQYF. The CDR3 DNA sequence: TGTGCCAGCAGTTTGCTAGCGGGACCCCCGCCAGATACGCAGTATTTT.

Only a few counts were recorded for this clone. The V and J genes are TRBV28 and TRBJ1-1, with D possibly being TRBD1 (5 bases). Germline CDR1 and CDR2: MDHEN and SYDVKM. Trimming cost V 3 bases and J 7 bases, with 18 bases left between them. The CDR3 totals 15 residues. In DNA form, the CDR3 reads TGTGCCAGCAGTTTTCTAGGCTCGGGGGGATTTGAAGCTTTCTTT. Translating it yields CASSFLGSGGFEAFF.

This clone was seen a few times. Germline and junction disagree at one end, which may indicate a read error. The chain joins TRBV7-7 to TRBJ2-1; 12 nucleotides line up with TRBD2. CDR1 and CDR2 from the germline V gene are SSHAT and FNYEAQ (reference sequence). The CDR3 contains 15 residues. CDR3 region: CASSPSGRALNEQFF. The CDR3 nucleotides are TGTGCTAGCAGCCCTAGCGGGAGGGCCCTCAATGAGCAGTTCTTC.

The genes are TRBV28 and TRBJ1-5; 9 bases fit TRBD1. Looked up from germline, CDR1 is MDHEN and CDR2 is SYDVKM. V was pared by 5 bases and J by 1 base, with 3 bases of the junction left unmatched. There are 15 residues in the CDR3. CDR3 residues: CASSMDRGSNQPQHF. Written as DNA, the CDR3 is TGTGCCAGCAGTATGGACAGGGGCAGCAATCAGCCCCAGCATTTT.

The chain is built from TRBV19 and TRBJ1-2, with TRBD1 matching over 8 bases. Germline CDR1 and CDR2: LNHDA and SQIVND (reference sequence). V lost 4 bases and J lost 6; bases outside the gene matches: 7. This CDR3 is 14 amino acids long. This chain's CDR3 is CASSRTGTLHGYTF. In DNA, the CDR3 is TGTGCCAGTAGTAGGACAGGGACCCTTCATGGCTACACCTTC.

V is TRBV2 and J is TRBJ1-5; tentatively, D is TRBD1 (6 bases). The CDR3 extends over 14 amino acids. Trimming stripped 3 bases from V and 5 bases from J, with 11 bases between. Germline V lookup: CDR1 SNHLY, CDR2 FYNNEI. The CDR3 region is CASSDPTGYQPQHF. The CDR3 DNA follows: TGTGCCAGCAGTGACCCCACAGGGTATCAGCCCCAGCATTTT. The entire variable domain, with the rest obtained from reference TRBV2 and TRBJ1-5, is as follows: EPEVTQTPSHQVTQMGQEVILRCVPISNHLYFYWYRQILGQKVEFLVSFYNNEISEKSEIFDDQFSVERPDGSNFTLKIRSTKLEDSAMYFCASSDPTGYQPQHFGDGTRLSIL.

V and J are TRBV7-8 and TRBJ2-5; 16 bases match TRBD2. The CDR3 contains 18 residues. The germline V gene encodes CDR1 SGHVS and CDR2 FQNEAQ. The junction had 10 bases not matched to a gene; V was cut back by 5 bases and J by 4 bases. DNA of the CDR3: TGTGCCAGCAGCCTGCACGGGACTAGCGGGAGGGCCACAGAGACCCAGTACTTC. Protein product: CASSLHGTSGRATETQYF.

The chain joins TRBV4-2 to TRBJ1-3; D remains ambiguous. The germline CDR1 and CDR2 sequences are LGHNA and YNFKEQ. V lost 1 base and J 0 bases, leaving 7 bases between the germline ends. The length of the CDR3 is 15 residues. The CDR3 sequence is CASSQVSGSGNTIYF. CDR3 coding DNA: TGTGCCAGCAGCCAAGTATCCGGCTCTGGAAACACCATATATTTT.